Each of the 14 T cell receptor beta chains below was sequenced from the same sample in a study of OX40 agonist ivuxolimab in advanced cancers. The protocol was immunoSEQ multiplex PCR, while the TCRdb copy is restricted to in-frame clones and leaves out a portion. The table lists almost 45,000 clones, 70% to 90% of them singletons. The specimen comprised CD4+ or CD8+ T cells sorted from blood, sampled in a trial of the OX40 agonist ivuxolimab. These TCRs come from an adult with an advanced solid tumor such as melanoma, head and neck, liver or kidney cancer.

This chain links TRBV5-6 with TRBJ2-7; D gene uncertain. The germline V gene has CDR1 SGHDT and CDR2 YYEEEE. The CDR3 length is 16 residues. The ends were cut back, 2 bases at V and 7 bases at J, with 22 bases in the middle. CDR3 amino acids: CASSLSKGGLLREQYF. The CDR3 coding sequence is TGTGCCAGCAGCTTATCGAAGGGCGGCCTCTTGCGGGAGCAGTACTTC.

J is TRBJ1-2 and V is TRBV14; D is perhaps TRBD1 (6 bases). V lost 4 bases and J lost 1, with 13 bases in between. From germline, CDR1 is SGHDN and CDR2 FVKESK. The CDR3 consists of 15 residues. The CDR3 DNA reads TGTGCCAGCAGCCCCTACAGGGCTTTTAACTATGGCTACACCTTC. This encodes CASSPYRAFNYGYTF. Supplemented by reference TRBV14 and TRBJ1-2, the full variable domain reads EAGVTQFPSHSVIEKGQTVTLRCDPISGHDNLYWYRRVMGKEIKFLLHFVKESKQDESGMPNNRFLAERTGGTYSTLKVQPAELEDSGVYFCASSPYRAFNYGYTFGSGTRLTVV.

V and J are TRBV9 and TRBJ2-1, with 8 bases that match TRBD2. CDR1 and CDR2 from the germline V gene are SGDLS and YYNGEE. There are 13 residues in the CDR3. The ends lost 3 bases at V and 10 bases at J; junction bases unmatched: 6. CDR3 region: CASSAGGPGEQFF. Here the CDR3 DNA reads TGTGCCAGCAGCGCGGGGGGGCCAGGGGAGCAGTTCTTC.

This clone has just a few counts. V gene TRBV25-1 combines with J gene TRBJ1-2; D uncertain. V was shortened by 4 bases and J by 5 bases, with 26 bases between the two germline ends. The CDR3 spans 18 residues. The germline CDR1 and CDR2 sequences are MGHDK and SYGVNS. CDR3 coding DNA: TGTGCCAGCAGTGCCCCCGGGGTAGTCGGCGGCTGGGGTTATGGCTACACCTTC. It is translated as CASSAPGVVGGWGYGYTF.

V and J are TRBV5-4 and TRBJ2-7; no clear D gene. Germline loops: CDR1 SGHNT, CDR2 YYREEE (reference sequence). V gave up 2 bases and J gave up 2 bases, with 17 bases separating them. The CDR3 runs 16 residues. The CDR3 is CASSLGSTRLPYEQYF. CDR3 sequence (DNA): TGTGCCAGCAGCTTAGGGTCCACTCGTCTCCCCTACGAGCAGTACTTC.

The J gene is TRBJ2-7, the V gene TRBV7-8, with a possible D match to TRBD1 (5 bases). This CDR3 is built from 15 residues. The germline gives CDR1 SGHVS, CDR2 FQNEAQ. V shed 5 bases and J shed 0 bases, with 14 bases lying between them. The chain's CDR3 is CASSQDRSSSYEQYF. Written as DNA, the CDR3 is TGTGCCAGCAGCCAAGACAGATCAAGCTCCTACGAGCAGTACTTC.

This chain connects TRBV5-4 to TRBJ2-3; 7 bases align to TRBD2. Germline V gives CDR1 SGHNT, CDR2 YYREEE (reference sequence). The CDR3 sequence is 16 residues long. V gave up 1 base and J gave up 4 bases; unmatched junction bases: 9. CDR3 in amino acids: CASSLKAREGPDTQYF. The CDR3 DNA follows: TGTGCCAGCAGCTTGAAAGCCAGGGAGGGGCCAGATACGCAGTATTTT. Full variable domain (rest looked up from reference TRBV5-4 and TRBJ2-3): ETGVTQSPTHLIKTRGQQVTLRCSSQSGHNTVSWYQQALGQGPQFIFQYYREEENGRGNFPPRFSGLQFPNYSSELNVNALELDDSALYLCASSLKAREGPDTQYFGPGTRLTVL.

V gene TRBV7-8 combines with J gene TRBJ2-3, with TRBD2 matching over 12 bases. This CDR3 region has 16 residues. Germline CDR1 SGHVS, CDR2 FQNEAQ. V trimming: 5 bases; J trimming: 0 bases; junction bases outside the gene matches: 3. The CDR3 loop is CASSITSGGSTDTQYF. Here the CDR3 DNA reads TGTGCCAGCAGCATTACTAGCGGGGGGAGCACAGATACGCAGTATTTT.

This clone came up once. The gene calls are TRBV28 and TRBJ1-5; D not resolved. CDR3 size: 15 residues. Trimming pared 1 base from V and 0 bases from J, leaving 7 bases between. Germline V lookup: CDR1 MDHEN, CDR2 SYDVKM. The chain's CDR3 is CASSLYGYSNQPQHF. For the CDR3, the DNA is TGTGCCAGCAGTTTATATGGATATAGCAATCAGCCCCAGCATTTT.

The J gene is TRBJ1-2, the V gene TRBV19; D is undetermined. V was pared by 1 base and J by 8 bases, with 14 bases between. Germline CDR1 and CDR2: LNHDA and SQIVND (reference sequence). The CDR3 consists of 14 residues. The CDR3 here is CASSIGQGAGGYTF. DNA of the CDR3: TGTGCCAGTAGTATAGGGCAAGGTGCCGGCGGCTACACCTTC.

The chain is built from TRBV21-1 and TRBJ2-7; TRBD2, the D gene given by the table, was not confirmed from the DNA. TRBV21-1 is noted as a pseudogene. This CDR3 has 16 amino acids. In nucleotides, the CDR3 is TGTGCCAGCAGCAAAGGGGTTTCTGGGGGGTCCTACGAGCAGTACGTC. Residues: CASSKGVSGGSYEQYV.

This clone was recorded only once. The chain links TRBV28 to TRBJ2-7, with a tentative D call TRBD1 (5 bases). V dropped 7 bases and J dropped 5 bases, with 15 bases sitting between them. This CDR3 is 13 amino acids long. Germline CDR1 and CDR2: MDHEN and SYDVKM. For the CDR3, the DNA is TGTGCCAGCACCTTTCAGGGTACCCACGAGCAGTACTTC. Amino acids: CASTFQGTHEQYF.

This chain connects TRBV5-6 to TRBJ2-7; D uncertain. This CDR3 has 14 amino acids. Looked up from germline, CDR1 is SGHDT and CDR2 is YYEEEE. With 2 bases removed from V and 4 bases from J, the gap between germline ends came to 13 bases. DNA of the CDR3: TGTGCCAGCAGCTTAAGGGTGACCCTTTACGAGCAGTACGTC. Its translation: CASSLRVTLYEQYV.

The gene calls are TRBV18 and TRBJ2-1; the match to TRBD2 covers 8 bases. The length of the CDR3 is 16 residues. Germline V lookup: CDR1 KGHSH, CDR2 LQKENI. Unmatched junction bases numbered 7, after V lost 4 bases and J lost 2 bases. The CDR3 DNA reads TGTGCCAGCTCACTGGTGAATAGCGGGACCTACAATGAGCAGTTCTTC. Protein sequence: CASSLVNSGTYNEQFF.